A single sample gave rise to the 17 T cell receptor beta chains below, sequenced in a study of T cell responses to AZD1222 COVID-19 vaccine. The data were produced by immunoSEQ multiplex PCR, yet TCRdb's version contains in-frame clones alone and is incomplete. This table holds 150,000 to 200,000 clones, roughly 87% found once. The sample was peripheral blood, taken on day 0 of AZD1222 vaccination. Receptor source: an adult in good health.

V is TRBV6-5 and J is TRBJ1-2, with TRBD1 as a possible D gene (5 bases). The CDR3 spans 12 residues. V lost 6 bases and J lost 6, with 11 bases in between. Germline assignment: CDR1 MNHEY and CDR2 SVGAGI. DNA for the CDR3: TGTGCCAGCAGGGGGACGGGCGATGGCTACACCTTC. It yields the protein CASRGTGDGYTF.

The chain employs TRBV4-1 and TRBJ1-2; D possibly corresponds to TRBD1 (6 bases). V gave up 1 base and J gave up 3 bases, with 9 bases separating them. Germline assignment: CDR1 MGHRA and CDR2 YSYEKL. The CDR3 runs to 14 residues. In DNA, the CDR3 is TGCGCCAGCAGCCAAGGGACAGCAGACTATGGCTACACCTTC. Protein: CASSQGTADYGYTF.

J is TRBJ1-5 and V is TRBV27; D is uncertain. CDR3 length: 16 residues. V lost 6 bases, J lost 2 bases, and 17 bases lay in between. The V gene's germline CDR1 is MNHEY and CDR2 SMNVEV (reference sequence). CDR3 amino acids: CASSPTIVYGNQPQHF. Written as DNA, the CDR3 is TGTGCCAGCAGCCCTACTATCGTGTACGGCAATCAGCCCCAGCATTTT.

The chain recombines TRBV5-1 with TRBJ2-7; D is ambiguous. The CDR3 has 14 residues. V lost 5 bases and J 0 bases, leaving 12 bases between the germline ends. The V gene's germline CDR1 is SGHRS and CDR2 YFSETQ. The CDR3 bases are TGCGCCAGCAGTTCCTCAGGTCGCTCCTACGAGCAGTACTTC. Its translation: CASSSSGRSYEQYF.

This chain connects TRBV2 to TRBJ1-5; no clear D. There are 14 residues in the CDR3. V was shortened by 7 bases and J by 0 bases, with 10 bases between the two germline ends. Germline V CDR1 and CDR2: SNHLY, FYNNEI. CDR3 loop: CASKLQFSNQPQHF. The DNA of the CDR3 is TGTGCCAGCAAACTACAGTTTAGCAATCAGCCCCAGCATTTT.

V and J are TRBV4-1 and TRBJ2-1; D possibly corresponds to TRBD2 (6 bases). The CDR3 covers 14 residues. Germline loops: CDR1 MGHRA, CDR2 YSYEKL. V gave up 4 bases and J gave up 4 bases, with 11 bases separating them. Written as DNA, the CDR3 is TGCGCCAGCAGCCGGGGGAGCGGGTACAATGAGCAGTTCTTC. This gives the protein CASSRGSGYNEQFF.

The chain uses TRBV7-8 and TRBJ1-5; possible D gene TRBD1, 6 bases. Trimming removed 8 bases from V and 6 bases from J, with 11 bases in between. Germline V CDR1 and CDR2: SGHVS, FQNEAQ. This CDR3 comprises 12 residues. The CDR3 coding sequence is TGTGCCAGCGGTCAGGGGAGTCAGCCCCAGCATTTT. Amino acids: CASGQGSQPQHF. The variable domain in full, completed from reference TRBV7-8 and TRBJ1-5, reads GAGVSQSPRYKVAKRGQDVALRCDPISGHVSLFWYQQALGQGPEFLTYFQNEAQLDKSGLPSDRFFAERPEGSVSTLKIQRTQQEDSAVYLCASGQGSQPQHFGDGTRLSIL.

This rearrangement joins TRBV6-4 to TRBJ2-7; possibly TRBD1 or TRBD2 for D (6 bases each). From germline, CDR1 is MRHNA and CDR2 SNTAGT. This CDR3 contains 15 residues. V shed 4 bases and J shed 2 bases, with 15 bases lying between them. The CDR3 loop is CASSVSGAIPYEQYF. The CDR3 nucleotides are TGTGCCAGCAGTGTTTCGGGGGCGATTCCCTACGAGCAGTACTTC.

The chain carries TRBV6-5 and TRBJ1-1; D is uncertain. The V gene's germline CDR1 is MNHEY and CDR2 SVGAGI. The germline V and J ends were trimmed by 6 bases and 3 bases, with 14 bases remaining between them. The CDR3 sequence is 14 residues long. Here the CDR3 reads CASSLTSRDTEAFF. For the CDR3, the DNA is TGTGCCAGCAGCCTAACGAGCAGAGACACTGAAGCTTTCTTT.

The J gene is TRBJ1-1, the V gene TRBV7-2; 8 bases map to TRBD1. The CDR3 has 12 residues. With V trimmed by 7 bases and J by 4 bases, 2 bases remained unmatched. Germline V lookup: CDR1 SGHTA, CDR2 FQGNSA. CDR3: CASNRGTTEAFF. The CDR3 region has the DNA TGTGCCAGCAACAGGGGGACCACTGAAGCTTTCTTT.

This clone appeared a few times. The chain uses TRBV3-1 (or the pseudogene TRBV3-2) and TRBJ2-7, with TRBD2 identical over 11 bases. Trimming at V came to 1 base and at J to 1 base, leaving 6 bases not matched to a gene. This CDR3 has 17 residues. The germline V gene encodes CDR1 LGHDT and CDR2 YNNKEL (reference sequence). This CDR3 reads CASSQGSGRARSYEQYF. DNA for the CDR3: TGTGCCAGCAGCCAAGGTAGCGGGAGGGCCCGTTCCTACGAGCAGTACTTC.

V gene TRBV4-1 combines with J gene TRBJ1-5, with D maybe TRBD1 (6 bases). The germline V and J ends were trimmed by 0 bases and 0 bases, with 9 bases remaining between them. Germline CDR1 and CDR2: MGHRA and YSYEKL. CDR3 length: 16 amino acids. The CDR3 bases are TGCGCCAGCAGCCAAGAGGTGGACAGTAGCAATCAGCCCCAGCATTTT. Encoded protein: CASSQEVDSSNQPQHF.

The CDR3 coding sequence is TGTGCCAGCAGTGAAATTGGCACTAGCGGGACCTCCTACAATGAGCAGTTCTTC. It codes for CASSEIGTSGTSYNEQFF. V is TRBV6-1 and J is TRBJ2-1; 10 bases match TRBD2. J lost 0 bases, V lost 2 bases, and 7 bases had no gene match. CDR3 length: 18 amino acids. Germline values: CDR1 MNHNS, CDR2 SASEGT.

The chain couples TRBV15 to TRBJ1-2; D gene uncertain. There are 15 residues in the CDR3. Germline V gene sequence: CDR1 LNHNV, CDR2 YYDKDF (reference sequence). Trimming left V 2 bases short and J 2 bases short, with 12 bases between. The CDR3 sequence: CATSRPSAGNYGYTF. CDR3 nucleotide sequence: TGTGCCACCAGCAGACCCTCGGCAGGAAACTATGGCTACACCTTC.

Here the CDR3 DNA reads TGTGCCAGCAGCCCGGACAGCTATGGCTACACCTTC. Protein: CASSPDSYGYTF. This chain joins TRBV7-6 and TRBJ1-2; weak D call: TRBD1 (6 bases). Germline V gene data show CDR1 as SGHVS and CDR2 as FNYEAQ. The CDR3 runs 12 residues. Trimming removed 5 bases from V and 4 bases from J, with 8 bases in between.

This chain joins TRBV6-5 and TRBJ1-2; D is ambiguous. The ends were cut back, 7 bases at V and 6 bases at J, with 18 bases in the middle. The germline V gene encodes CDR1 MNHEY and CDR2 SVGAGI. The CDR3 runs 14 residues. CDR3 amino acids: CASTQGGSSDGYTF. The CDR3 region has the DNA TGTGCCAGCACCCAAGGTGGCAGTTCTGATGGCTACACCTTC.

This rearrangement joins TRBV9 to TRBJ2-1; 9 bases align to TRBD1. Per the germline V gene, CDR1 is SGDLS and CDR2 is YYNGEE. The CDR3 consists of 14 residues. After removal of 2 bases from V and 7 bases from J, the junction contained 4 bases not matched to a gene. The CDR3 nucleotides are TGTGCCAGCAGCGTTGGACAGGGGATTAATGAGCAGTTCTTC. Translated, it gives CASSVGQGINEQFF. The whole variable domain, remainder taken from reference TRBV9 and TRBJ2-1, is DSGVTQTPKHLITATGQRVTLRCSPRSGDLSVYWYQQSLDQGLQFLIQYYNGEERAKGNILERFSAQQFPDLHSELNLSSLELGDSALYFCASSVGQGINEQFFGPGTRLTVL.